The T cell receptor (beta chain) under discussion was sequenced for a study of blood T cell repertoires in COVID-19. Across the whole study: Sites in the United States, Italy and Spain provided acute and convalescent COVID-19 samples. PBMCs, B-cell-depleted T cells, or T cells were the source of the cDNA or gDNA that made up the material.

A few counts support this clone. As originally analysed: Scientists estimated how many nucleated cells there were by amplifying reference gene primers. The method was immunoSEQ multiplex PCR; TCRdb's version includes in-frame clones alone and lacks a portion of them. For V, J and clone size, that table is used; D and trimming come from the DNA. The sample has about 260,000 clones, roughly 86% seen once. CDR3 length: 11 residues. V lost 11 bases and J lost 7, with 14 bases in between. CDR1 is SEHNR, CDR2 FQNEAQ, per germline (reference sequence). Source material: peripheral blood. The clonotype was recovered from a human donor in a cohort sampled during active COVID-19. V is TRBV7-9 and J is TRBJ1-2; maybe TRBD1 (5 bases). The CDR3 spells CAGLEGSGYTF. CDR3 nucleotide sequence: TGTGCCGGCCTGGAGGGGAGTGGCTACACCTTC.